The T cell receptor (beta chain) under discussion was sequenced for a study of CD8 T cells in Susac syndrome. Germline CDR1 and CDR2: SEHNR and FQNEAQ (reference sequence). This CDR3 has 15 amino acids. V lost 3 bases and J 1 base, leaving 12 bases between the germline ends. Random hexamers were used to reverse transcribe about 0.5 to 1 ug of RNA. A single record per CDR3 protein comes from TCRdb applying MiXCR to the immunoSEQ multiplex PCR reads. The repertoire includes under 550,000 distinct CDR3 sequences, around 85% of them detected once, and under 0.15% sits in the top ten. The sample was CD8+ T cells from PBMCs. The chain has TRBV7-9 and TRBJ2-5; TRBD2 is a possible D gene (6 bases). The TCR originated in a human donor with multiple sclerosis. The CDR3, as DNA: TGTGCCAGCAGCTTTTCTGGGAGGCCCCAAGAGACCCAGTACTTC. This sequence encodes CASSFSGRPQETQYF.